This T cell receptor beta chain was identified during a study of glioma-infiltrating T cells. Study outcomes and limitations: Only very few CDR3 sequences appeared in both tissue and blood. Non-neoplastic patients had below-expected tissue-blood divergence, while all gliomas exceeded expectation.

Note on this clonotype: Its antigen remains unidentified.

V dropped 5 bases and J dropped 4 bases, with 9 bases sitting between them. This CDR3 has 13 residues. Using RNA template, CDR3s of TCR alpha and beta were amplified with iRepertoire arm-PCR. Input was roughly 100-450 ng of tissue mRNA or PBMC total RNA. TCRdb ran MiXCR on the multiplex PCR reads and lists one entry per CDR3 protein. In the table there are about 110,000 distinct CDR3 sequences, 20% to 30% of which are singletons. Sequencing input: glioma tissue, nonneoplastic brain tissue, or PBMCs (not recorded which). The chain is built from TRBV12-3 or TRBV12-4 and TRBJ1-5; D is perhaps TRBD1 (6 bases). The TCR sequence derives from a human donor with low-grade glioma or glioblastoma, undergoing nonglioma brain surgery, or in good health (not recorded which). The CDR3 sequence: CASSTRGNQPQHF. CDR3 nucleotides: TGTGCCAGCAGTACGAGGGGGAATCAGCCCCAGCATTTT.